The entry below gives a single TCR beta chain sequence along with its context. The CDR3 has 10 amino acids. Germline V gene data show CDR1 as DFQATT and CDR2 as SNEGSKA (reference sequence). The protocol was immunoSEQ multiplex PCR, while the TCRdb copy is restricted to in-frame clones and leaves out a portion. The table lists some 70,000 clones, more than 95% of them singletons. This entry belongs to a study of cytomegalovirus exposure and HLA in healthy donors. The specimen was PBMCs. V usage is TRBV20-1 and J usage is TRBJ2-1, with 8 bases that match TRBD2. The source is a man aged 18 to 30 in good health and CMV-seronegative. Here the CDR3 reads CTPRGDEQFF. The CDR3 DNA follows: TGCACCCCGCGGGGGGATGAGCAGTTCTTC.